The 18 T cell receptor beta chains in this list originate from one sample, sequenced in a study of OX40 agonist ivuxolimab in advanced cancers. Using immunoSEQ multiplex PCR, the repertoire was profiled, and TCRdb retains in-frame clones only, with some absent. The table includes about 60,000 clones, about nine tenths detected once. The sequencing here drew on CD4+ or CD8+ T cells sorted from blood, taken in a trial of the OX40 agonist ivuxolimab. The receptor set was obtained from an adult with an advanced solid tumor such as melanoma, head and neck, liver or kidney cancer.

This clone appeared a few times. The CDR3 loop is CSVEDQSRFGNTIYF. The CDR3 DNA reads as TGCAGCGTTGAAGATCAGAGCAGATTTGGAAACACCATATATTTT. The V gene is TRBV29-1, the J gene TRBJ1-3; no reliable D call. Germline V lookup: CDR1 SQVTM, CDR2 ANQGSEA. The CDR3 extends over 15 amino acids. V was clipped by 0 bases and J by 3 bases, with 12 bases between them.

The CDR3 region is CASSLDSEAFF. The CDR3 bases are TGTGCCAGCAGCTTGGACAGTGAAGCTTTCTTT. The V call is TRBV7-9, the J call TRBJ1-1, with D perhaps matching TRBD1 (6 bases). The CDR3 runs to 11 residues. V was clipped by 3 bases and J by 7 bases, with 6 bases between them. Germline V gives CDR1 SEHNR, CDR2 FQNEAQ (reference sequence). Filled out from reference TRBV7-9 and TRBJ1-1, the complete variable domain reads DTGVSQNPRHKITKRGQNVTFRCDPISEHNRLYWYRQTLGQGPEFLTYFQNEAQLEKSRLLSDRFSAERPKGSFSTLEIQRTEQGDSAMYLCASSLDSEAFFGQGTRLTVV.

The rearrangement joins TRBV27 to TRBJ2-2, with 8 bases that match TRBD2. The CDR3 is made up of 15 amino acids. CDR1 and CDR2 from the germline V gene are MNHEY and SMNVEV (reference sequence). V lost 5 bases and J lost 6; bases outside the gene matches: 8. The CDR3 protein is CASSRRLARSGELFF. CDR3 nucleotide sequence: TGTGCCAGCAGTCGTAGACTAGCGAGGTCCGGGGAGCTGTTTTTT.

The V gene is TRBV6-5, the J gene TRBJ1-1, with D perhaps matching TRBD1 (5 bases). Germline V gene data show CDR1 as MNHEY and CDR2 as SVGAGI. V was clipped by 7 bases and J by 5 bases, with 17 bases between them. This CDR3 has 14 amino acids. The CDR3 coding sequence is TGTGCCAGCAATTCAGTAGGGGCCGGAACTGAAGCTTTCTTT. Its translation is CASNSVGAGTEAFF.

This chain uses TRBV30 with TRBJ2-1, with no clear D. The CDR3 covers 14 residues. CDR1 is GTSNPN, CDR2 SVGIG, per germline (reference sequence). The V end was cut by 0 bases, the J end by 4 bases, with 10 bases between. CDR3 nucleotides: TGTGCCTGGAGTGTAAGTCGGGTGTACAATGAGCAGTTCTTC. Its translation: CAWSVSRVYNEQFF.

A word on this clone: Other DNA sequences in the same sample also yield this CDR3. The genes are TRBV18 and TRBJ2-5; D possibly corresponds to TRBD1 (6 bases). This CDR3 is built from 14 residues. Germline assignment: CDR1 KGHSH and CDR2 LQKENI. The V end lost 5 bases, the J end lost 6 bases, and 16 bases lay between the germline ends. CDR3 DNA: TGTGCCAGCTCAGTTCGTGAGGGGACACAGACCCAGTACTTC. It yields the protein CASSVREGTQTQYF.

The rearrangement joins TRBV7-3 to TRBJ1-6, with 10 nucleotides matching TRBD1. Germline CDR1 is SGHTA and CDR2 is FQGTGA. Losses at the gene ends were 1 base for V and 7 bases for J; bases not matched to a gene: 1. There are 15 residues in the CDR3. CDR3: CASSLMGQGNSPLHF. CDR3 nucleotides: TGTGCCAGCAGCTTAATGGGACAGGGGAATTCACCCCTCCACTTT. Together with reference TRBV7-3 and TRBJ1-6, the CDR3 gives the full variable domain: GAGVSQTPSNKVTEKGKYVELRCDPISGHTALYWYRQSLGQGPEFLIYFQGTGAADDSGLPNDRFFAVRPEGSVSTLKIQRTERGDSAVYLCASSLMGQGNSPLHFGNGTRLTVT.

The chain is built from TRBV6-6 and TRBJ1-2, with a weak D call TRBD1 (5 bases). The CDR3 contains 15 residues. Per germline, CDR1 MNHNY and CDR2 SVGAGI (reference sequence). The V and J ends lost 8 bases and 0 bases respectively, with 16 bases between them. Written as DNA, the CDR3 is TGTGCCAGCCCCCAAAGGGAGGGACCTAACTATGGCTACACCTTC. Its translation: CASPQREGPNYGYTF.

The chain links TRBV7-9 to TRBJ2-7; a possible D gene is TRBD2 (5 bases). The CDR3 consists of 13 residues. Trimming cost V 5 bases and J 2 bases, with 10 bases left between them. CDR1 is SEHNR, CDR2 FQNEAQ, per germline (reference sequence). The CDR3 DNA is TGTGCCAGCAGCGTTAGCGTCCCCTACGAGCAGTACTTC. Encoded protein: CASSVSVPYEQYF.

The rearrangement links TRBV28 to TRBJ2-4; D unclear. V was pared by 6 bases and J by 0 bases, with 21 bases between. In germline, CDR1 is MDHEN, CDR2 SYDVKM. The CDR3 spans 18 residues. The CDR3 coding sequence is TGTGCCAGCAGCGCATTATTTTTCGGGTCTGTAGCCAAAAACATTCAGTACTTC. Translating gives CASSALFFGSVAKNIQYF.

The chain uses TRBV5-5 and TRBJ1-1, with D unresolved. With 0 bases removed from V and 0 bases from J, the gap between germline ends came to 15 bases. The CDR3 runs 17 residues. From germline, CDR1 is SGHKS and CDR2 YYEKEE (reference sequence). The CDR3 region has the DNA TGTGCCAGCAGCTTGGTGGGAGGACTGAGGTTGAACACTGAAGCTTTCTTT. The encoded protein is CASSLVGGLRLNTEAFF.

J is TRBJ1-1 and V is TRBV27; D not resolved. Germline V gene data show CDR1 as MNHEY and CDR2 as SMNVEV (reference sequence). The CDR3 contains 14 residues. Deletions cut 2 bases from V and 4 bases from J, with 11 bases between. The chain's CDR3 is CASSLNGIRTEAFF. The CDR3 DNA is TGTGCCAGCAGTTTAAATGGGATTCGCACTGAAGCTTTCTTT.

In this sample, this clone turned up a few times. V and J are TRBV6-1 and TRBJ2-3; D is possibly TRBD2 (5 bases). Germline loops: CDR1 MNHNS, CDR2 SASEGT. V was cut by 4 bases and J by 8 bases, with 13 bases left in between. The CDR3 runs 13 residues. In DNA, the CDR3 is TGTGCCAGCAGTGCCTTAGGAGAGGGTACGCAGTATTTT. This translates into CASSALGEGTQYF.

The V call is TRBV11-2, the J call TRBJ2-6, with D perhaps assigned TRBD1 or TRBD2 (6 bases each). This CDR3 is built from 16 residues. CDR1 SGHAT and CDR2 FQNNGV come from the germline V gene. Trimming took off 6 bases at V and 4 bases at J, with 16 bases between the two ends. This CDR3 is CASRPTGRKGANVLTF. The CDR3, as DNA: TGTGCCAGCAGGCCTACAGGGAGGAAAGGGGCCAACGTCCTGACTTTC.

The chain recombines TRBV6-5 with TRBJ1-3; D gene ambiguous. V gave up 6 bases and J gave up 1 base, with 10 bases separating them. CDR1 and CDR2 (germline): MNHEY, SVGAGI. The CDR3 has 14 residues. The CDR3 DNA reads TGTGCCAGCAGGGGGATCTATTCTGGAAACACCATATATTTT. Translated, it gives CASRGIYSGNTIYF.

J is TRBJ2-3 and V is TRBV5-1; no clear D gene. Trimming shortened V by 5 bases and J by 1 base, and 8 bases separated the two germline ends. The V gene's germline CDR1 is SGHRS and CDR2 YFSETQ. The CDR3 contains 13 residues. For the CDR3, the DNA is TGCGCCAGCAGTCCCTTAGGCACAGATACGCAGTATTTT. It translates to CASSPLGTDTQYF.

Only one count was recorded for this clone. The rearrangement links TRBV5-1 to TRBJ1-1; tentatively, D is TRBD1 (5 bases). V lost 0 bases and J 4 bases, leaving 13 bases between the germline ends. CDR1 and CDR2 (germline): SGHRS, YFSETQ. This CDR3 has 15 residues. Written as DNA, the CDR3 is TGCGCCAGCAGCTTGGAGCCTGGGGGGAGCACTGAAGCTTTCTTT. Its protein product is CASSLEPGGSTEAFF.

The V call is TRBV28, the J call TRBJ2-5, with D possibly being TRBD1 or TRBD2 (6 bases each). Trimming left V 10 bases short and J 4 bases short, with 19 bases between. The CDR3 has 14 amino acids. The germline gives CDR1 MDHEN, CDR2 SYDVKM. CDR3: CATALGGRVETQYF. Written as DNA, the CDR3 is TGTGCCACTGCCCTTGGGGGGCGAGTAGAGACCCAGTACTTC.